This T cell receptor (beta chain) derives from a study of blood T cell repertoires in COVID-19. Background on the study: COVID-19 samples from acute and convalescent phases originated in the United States, Italy and Spain. Nucleic acid was either cDNA or gDNA, and it came from T cells, B-cell-depleted T cells, or PBMCs.

Per the germline V gene, CDR1 is MNHNS and CDR2 is SASEGT. The CDR3 is made up of 15 amino acids. The V segment lost 6 bases and the J segment 0 bases; nucleotides outside the gene matches: 7. Authors' methods: Estimation of nucleated cell counts was performed using reference gene primer amplification. Using immunoSEQ multiplex PCR, the repertoire was profiled, and TCRdb retains in-frame clones only, with some absent. V and J calls plus clone size are reproduced from that table; the DNA served to infer D and trimming. Among approximately 30,000 clones listed, roughly 80% were seen once. Sequenced: peripheral blood. The rearrangement uses TRBV6-1 and TRBJ2-7; 8 bases match TRBD1. This TCR came from a woman aged 55 to 70 with acute or convalescent COVID-19. Here the CDR3 reads CASRTRDRSSYEQYF. CDR3 DNA: TGTGCCAGCAGAACCCGGGACAGGAGCTCCTACGAGCAGTACTTC.